The clone carrying this T cell receptor beta chain was seen a handful of times. This sample stems from a study of naive and memory T cell subsets. Two oligonucleotides, mixed equimolar, formed the beta constant-region primer covering TRBC1 and TRBC2. Four rounds of PCR amplified the ligated cDNA using nested alpha and beta constant-region primers plus SP2. TCRdb itself ran the UMI-ligation and nested PCR reads through MiXCR, one entry per CDR3 protein. The table shows about 120,000 distinct CDR3 sequences, with roughly 36% occurring only once. The V gene's germline CDR1 is MDHEN and CDR2 SYDVKM. The length of the CDR3 is 16 residues. Trimming took off 5 bases at V and 7 bases at J, with 21 bases between the two ends.

V usage is TRBV28 and J usage is TRBJ2-1; possibly TRBD1 for D (5 bases). What was sequenced was central memory CD4+ T cells from blood. This receptor was taken from a human donor in good health. The CDR3 DNA reads TGTGCCAGCAGTACCCCTGGGGCCCTCTCCCGGAATGAGCAGTTCTTC. Residues: CASSTPGALSRNEQFF.